These 31 T cell receptor beta chains came from one sample sequenced in a study of graft-versus-host responses after intestinal transplantation. Assay used: immunoSEQ multiplex PCR; TCRdb lists only in-frame clones, some missing. Found here are about 120,000 clones, 85% to 95% of them singletons; the top ten hold under 3.5%. These TCRs' antigens remain unknown. This specimen consisted of unstimulated CD8+ T cells sorted from spleen or lymph node cells, obtained before intestinal transplant. These TCRs come from a human donor who received an intestinal transplant.

The chain carries TRBV28 and TRBJ2-7; D uncertain. Germline CDR1 is MDHEN and CDR2 is SYDVKM. With 3 bases removed from V and 3 bases from J, the gap between germline ends came to 18 bases. The CDR3 is 16 amino acids. In DNA form, the CDR3 reads TGTGCCAGCAGTTTGGATTTGAGGCGGCTCAGCTACGAGCAGTACTTC. It translates to CASSLDLRRLSYEQYF.

The CDR3 sequence is CASGGTYTEAFF. Here the CDR3 DNA reads TGTGCCAGCGGTGGGACTTACACTGAAGCTTTCTTT. The chain joins TRBV2 to TRBJ1-1; possibly TRBD1 for D (5 bases). CDR3 size: 12 residues. CDR1 is SNHLY and CDR2 is FYNNEI in the germline V gene. The germline V and J ends were trimmed by 8 bases and 3 bases, with 10 bases remaining between them.

This chain joins TRBV11-1 and TRBJ2-1; the D is unclear. Germline V gene data show CDR1 as SGHAT and CDR2 as FQDESV (reference sequence). This CDR3 comprises 12 residues. Trimming removed 2 bases from V and 7 bases from J, with 6 bases in between. The DNA of the CDR3 is TGTGCCAGCAGCTTATTAGGGAATGAGCAGTTCTTC. Residues: CASSLLGNEQFF.

The chain joins TRBV27 to TRBJ2-7, with D unresolved. The V gene lost 2 bases and the J gene lost 2 bases, with 7 bases spanning the gap. The length of the CDR3 is 13 residues. The germline V gene encodes CDR1 MNHEY and CDR2 SMNVEV (reference sequence). The CDR3, as DNA: TGTGCCAGCAGTTTACGGCCTGCCTACGAGCAGTACTTC. Translated, it gives CASSLRPAYEQYF.

The DNA of the CDR3 is TGTGCCAGCAGTAAAACTGAGGGGGCTGGCTATGGCTACACCTTC. Encoded protein: CASSKTEGAGYGYTF. V is TRBV28 and J is TRBJ1-2, with TRBD1 identical over 7 bases. J lost 4 bases, V lost 5 bases, and 10 bases had no gene match. The CDR3 is made up of 15 amino acids. Looked up from germline, CDR1 is MDHEN and CDR2 is SYDVKM.

The gene calls are TRBV30 and TRBJ2-1; the match to TRBD2 covers 9 bases. Germline values: CDR1 GTSNPN, CDR2 SVGIG (reference sequence). This CDR3 region has 13 residues. V trimming: 2 bases; J trimming: 7 bases; junction bases outside the gene matches: 3. This chain's CDR3 is CAWSLLAGNEQFF. In DNA, the CDR3 is TGTGCCTGGAGTTTGCTAGCGGGAAATGAGCAGTTCTTC.

This clone was observed once. The V gene is TRBV6-1, the J gene TRBJ1-1, with TRBD1 matching 7 bases. Germline V gene sequence: CDR1 MNHNS, CDR2 SASEGT. J was trimmed by 4 bases and V by 3 bases; bases with no gene match: 5. CDR3 length: 14 amino acids. CDR3 protein: CASSEGTETTEAFF. The CDR3 DNA sequence: TGTGCCAGCAGTGAGGGGACAGAGACCACTGAAGCTTTCTTT.

To note about this clone: This sample also contains other DNA sequences that code for the same CDR3. The chain carries TRBV9 and TRBJ1-1; D is unclear. V was shortened by 2 bases and J by 0 bases, with 5 bases between the two germline ends. Looked up from germline, CDR1 is SGDLS and CDR2 is YYNGEE. The CDR3 contains 13 residues. CDR3 coding DNA: TGTGCCAGCAGCGTGTCCGTGAACACTGAAGCTTTCTTT. It translates to CASSVSVNTEAFF.

With regard to this clone: The junction departs from the called germline gene at one end, perhaps through a read error. At the DNA level, this CDR3 is encoded by other sequences in the same sample as well. V and J are TRBV4-2 and TRBJ1-5; 10 bases agree with TRBD1. The CDR3 spans 15 residues. CDR1 and CDR2 from the germline V gene are LGHNA and YNFKEQ. Here the CDR3 reads CASSQGTGGNQPQHF. The CDR3 DNA follows: TGTGCCAGCAGTCAAGGGACAGGGGGCAATCAGCCCCAGCATTTT.

The chain carries TRBV2 and TRBJ2-7, with 13 bases lining up with TRBD2. Germline V gene sequence: CDR1 SNHLY, CDR2 FYNNEI. V lost 6 bases, J lost 3 bases, and 5 bases stayed unmatched. The CDR3 is 15 amino acids. The CDR3 region is CASRGGLAGNYEQYF. The CDR3 region has the DNA TGTGCCAGCAGGGGGGGACTAGCGGGAAACTACGAGCAGTACTTC. The full variable domain, rest sourced from reference TRBV2 and TRBJ2-7, is EPEVTQTPSHQVTQMGQEVILRCVPISNHLYFYWYRQILGQKVEFLVSFYNNEISEKSEIFDDQFSVERPDGSNFTLKIRSTKLEDSAMYFCASRGGLAGNYEQYFGPGTRLTVT.

This chain connects TRBV4-2 to TRBJ2-7, with TRBD2 matching 9 bases. V lost 1 base, J lost 5 bases, and 6 bases stayed unmatched. This CDR3 has 15 residues. The germline gives CDR1 LGHNA, CDR2 YNFKEQ. The CDR3 nucleotides read TGTGCCAGCAGCCAAGTTAGCGGGAGAGGAGACGAGCAGTACTTC. Its protein product is CASSQVSGRGDEQYF.

The V and J genes are TRBV11-2 and TRBJ2-1, with 8 bases identical to TRBD1. V lost 1 base to trimming and J lost 1 base; unmatched junction nucleotides: 12. This CDR3 region has 19 residues. Germline assignment: CDR1 SGHAT and CDR2 FQNNGV. In DNA form, the CDR3 reads TGTGCCAGCAGCTTAGTTTTGGGGACAGGCTCAGTATCCTACAATGAGCAGTTCTTC. This sequence encodes CASSLVLGTGSVSYNEQFF.

The rearrangement joins TRBV7-9 to TRBJ2-5, with D possibly TRBD1 on 8 matching bases. Germline-derived CDR1 and CDR2 are SEHNR and FQNEAQ (reference sequence). The CDR3 length is 14 residues. V lost 6 bases and J lost 5, with 16 bases in between. The CDR3 protein is CASRYPQGGETQYF. CDR3 nucleotide sequence: TGTGCCAGCAGATACCCACAGGGGGGGGAGACCCAGTACTTC.

This chain links TRBV4-1 with TRBJ2-7; 7 bases are shared with TRBD1. With 1 base clipped from V and 2 bases from J, the junction kept 14 bases outside the gene matches. Germline V gene sequence: CDR1 MGHRA, CDR2 YSYEKL. The CDR3 runs to 18 residues. DNA of the CDR3: TGCGCCAGCAGCCAAGTGGAGTCAGGGGGAGAAGGGGCCTACGAGCAGTACTTC. Protein sequence: CASSQVESGGEGAYEQYF.

Concerning this clone: This sample includes further DNA sequences coding for the same CDR3. The J gene is TRBJ2-1, the V gene TRBV27, with D possibly matching TRBD2 (5 bases). The CDR3 totals 13 residues. Trimming left V 5 bases short and J 10 bases short, with 15 bases between. The germline gives CDR1 MNHEY, CDR2 SMNVEV (reference sequence). The CDR3 is CASSLGLLNEQFF. The CDR3 DNA follows: TGTGCCAGCAGTCTAGGACTCCTTAACGAGCAGTTCTTC.

This chain joins TRBV7-6 and TRBJ2-5; possibly TRBD2 for D (5 bases). Looked up from germline, CDR1 is SGHVS and CDR2 is FNYEAQ. The CDR3 spans 19 residues. Between the trimmed V and J ends, which lost 2 bases and 3 bases, there was a span of 25 bases. The CDR3 DNA reads as TGTGCCAGCAGCTTAAGGCGAGCAGACGGGCCCCTGGAGGAAGAGACCCAGTACTTC. It yields the protein CASSLRRADGPLEEETQYF.

The V call is TRBV19, the J call TRBJ2-7, with 10 bases identical to TRBD1. Germline V gene lookup returns CDR1 LNHDA and CDR2 SQIVND (reference sequence). The CDR3 spans 14 residues. The V gene end was trimmed by 5 bases and the J gene end by 2 bases; junction bases not matched to a gene: 3. CDR3 loop: CASSPGTGAYEQYF. CDR3 DNA: TGTGCCAGTAGTCCAGGGACAGGGGCCTACGAGCAGTACTTC.

The chain couples TRBV19 to TRBJ2-5, with 8 bases lining up with TRBD1. The V and J ends lost 3 bases and 2 bases, in that order; junction bases with no gene match: 11. Germline V gene lookup returns CDR1 LNHDA and CDR2 SQIVND (reference sequence). The CDR3 loop spans 17 amino acids. The CDR3, as DNA: TGTGCCAGTAGTATTGGCGTCGACAGGGGACAGCAAGAGACCCAGTACTTC. Translation: CASSIGVDRGQQETQYF.

The chain links TRBV5-1 to TRBJ2-4; TRBD2 might be the D (5 bases). The CDR3 totals 17 residues. Per germline, CDR1 SGHRS and CDR2 YFSETQ. Trimming cost V 4 bases and J 2 bases, with 19 bases left between them. The CDR3 spells CASSEKVAGGTKNIQYF. The CDR3 nucleotides read TGCGCCAGCAGCGAAAAAGTGGCGGGTGGCACCAAAAACATTCAGTACTTC.

The rearrangement links TRBV4-1 to TRBJ2-4, with 8 bases that match TRBD1. Germline trimming cut 4 bases from V and 0 bases from J; bases unmatched to any gene: 14. The CDR3 is 19 amino acids. Germline values: CDR1 MGHRA, CDR2 YSYEKL. CDR3: CASSRSRDRTSIAKNIQYF. In DNA, the CDR3 is TGCGCCAGCAGCCGGAGCCGGGACAGGACATCCATAGCCAAAAACATTCAGTACTTC.

DNA of the CDR3: TGTGCCAGCAGCGTAGCTACCACAGGGGCAGAGACCGGGGAGCTGTTTTTT. Encoded protein: CASSVATTGAETGELFF. The J gene is TRBJ2-2, the V gene TRBV9, with 7 bases identical to TRBD1. The CDR3 extends over 17 amino acids. Germline CDR1 is SGDLS and CDR2 is YYNGEE. The ends lost 0 bases at V and 5 bases at J; junction bases unmatched: 10.

The chain couples TRBV6-5 to TRBJ2-2, with TRBD1 matching over 7 bases. The V gene's germline CDR1 is MNHEY and CDR2 SVGAGI. This CDR3 has 15 amino acids. The V and J ends lost 2 bases and 6 bases, in that order; junction bases with no gene match: 6. CDR3 bases: TGTGCCAGCAGTTACGACAGGGAAGCGGCCGGGGAGCTGTTTTTT. Amino acid sequence: CASSYDREAAGELFF.

This clone was observed a single time. The chain has TRBV9 and TRBJ2-7; D might be TRBD1 (5 bases). The germline V and J ends were trimmed by 0 bases and 3 bases, with 13 bases remaining between them. The CDR3 is made up of 15 amino acids. Germline V gene data show CDR1 as SGDLS and CDR2 as YYNGEE. In DNA, the CDR3 is TGTGCCAGCAGCGTAGGGACATACATAGGCTACGAGCAGTACTTC. Amino acids: CASSVGTYIGYEQYF.

The chain uses TRBV5-5 and TRBJ2-7; D not certain. The V end lost 1 base, the J end lost 2 bases, and 10 bases lay between the germline ends. The CDR3 runs 14 residues. CDR1 and CDR2 (germline): SGHKS, YYEKEE (reference sequence). CDR3 bases: TGTGCCAGCAGCTTGCCGGGCGGCACCTACGAGCAGTACTTC. Protein: CASSLPGGTYEQYF.

V is TRBV5-1 and J is TRBJ2-1; D uncertain. V lost 7 bases to trimming and J lost 7 bases, with 12 bases between them. Germline CDR1 and CDR2: SGHRS and YFSETQ. The CDR3 length is 12 residues. The CDR3 protein is CASGDRMNEQFF. The DNA for the CDR3 is TGCGCCAGCGGGGATCGGATGAATGAGCAGTTCTTC.

The chain carries TRBV6-5 and TRBJ2-7; maybe TRBD2 (5 bases). The germline V gene encodes CDR1 MNHEY and CDR2 SVGAGI. The CDR3 spans 15 residues. Between the trimmed V and J ends, which lost 0 bases and 6 bases, there was a span of 15 bases. CDR3 DNA: TGTGCCAGCAGTTACTCGGTGGGAGCCTTATTCGAGCAGTACTTC. Amino acid sequence: CASSYSVGALFEQYF.

The chain uses TRBV7-6 and TRBJ1-1, with D possibly matching TRBD1 (5 bases). Germline CDR1 and CDR2: SGHVS and FNYEAQ. V lost 5 bases, J lost 11 bases, and 15 bases lay in between. The CDR3 contains 12 residues. The CDR3 is CASSPSGAGAFF. CDR3 nucleotides: TGTGCCAGCAGCCCCAGCGGGGCTGGGGCTTTCTTT.

V and J are TRBV5-6 and TRBJ2-1; perhaps TRBD2 as D (6 bases). The CDR3 length is 17 residues. Germline V lookup: CDR1 SGHDT, CDR2 YYEEEE. V lost 0 bases, J lost 7 bases, and 20 bases lay in between. CDR3 bases: TGTGCCAGCAGCTTGGTGTTTGTGCTAGCGAGTGAAAATGAGCAGTTCTTC. Its translation: CASSLVFVLASENEQFF.

The rearrangement joins TRBV27 to TRBJ2-1, with TRBD2 as a possible D gene (5 bases). Germline V gene lookup returns CDR1 MNHEY and CDR2 SMNVEV (reference sequence). This CDR3 is 14 amino acids long. V lost 6 bases and J 4 bases, leaving 13 bases between the germline ends. The CDR3: CASSPSWAYNEQFF. The CDR3 nucleotides are TGTGCCAGCAGCCCTAGCTGGGCATACAATGAGCAGTTCTTC.

The chain recombines TRBV29-1 with TRBJ2-5; 12 bases line up with TRBD1. The J call may be wrong; the DNA end is better matched by TRBJ2-7. This CDR3 has 15 residues. Germline lookup yields CDR1 SQVTM and CDR2 ANQGSEA. The CDR3 protein is CSVAGGTGGAYEQYF. CDR3 nucleotide sequence: TGCAGCGTTGCCGGGGGGACAGGGGGCGCGTACGAGCAGTACTTC.

The chain couples TRBV7-8 to TRBJ2-7; 9 nucleotides align to TRBD2. Per germline, CDR1 SGHVS and CDR2 FQNEAQ. This CDR3 comprises 15 residues. J gave up 1 base and V 5 bases, and 6 bases lay outside the gene matches. CDR3 loop: CASSVLAGPSYEQYF. The CDR3 DNA sequence: TGTGCCAGCAGCGTACTAGCGGGCCCTTCCTACGAGCAGTACTTC.